Shown below are 21 T cell receptor beta chains from a single sample sequenced in a study of cytotoxic CD8 clonotypes in ibrutinib-treated CLL. Repertoires were generated with immunoSEQ multiplex PCR, while TCRdb's copy carries only in-frame clones and drops some. The sample shows roughly 160,000 clones, more than 65% of them seen only once. Specimen: PBMCs, collected after 12 months of ibrutinib treatment. The source of these receptors is a human donor with chronic lymphocytic leukemia.

This sequence joins TRBV5-6 and TRBJ2-5, with 10 bases fitting TRBD2. Germline assignment: CDR1 SGHDT and CDR2 YYEEEE. V trimming: 0 bases; J trimming: 1 base; junction bases outside the gene matches: 3. The CDR3 contains 16 residues. CDR3 sequence (DNA): TGTGCCAGCAGCTTGGTCCGACTAGCGGGCCAAGAGACCCAGTACTTC. This codes for CASSLVRLAGQETQYF.

The rearrangement links TRBV4-1 to TRBJ2-2; D remains ambiguous. The CDR3 runs to 15 residues. Trimming removed 2 bases from V and 1 base from J, with 8 bases in between. Germline CDR1 and CDR2: MGHRA and YSYEKL. The CDR3 nucleotides are TGCGCCAGCAGCCAAAGCAATATGAACACCGGGGAGCTGTTTTTT. It is translated as CASSQSNMNTGELFF.

V is TRBV5-4 and J is TRBJ2-1; no reliable D call. The V gene's germline CDR1 is SGHNT and CDR2 YYREEE (reference sequence). CDR3 size: 12 residues. V lost 4 bases to trimming and J lost 6 bases, with 8 bases between them. The CDR3 is CASSHSSNEQFF. CDR3 nucleotide sequence: TGTGCCAGCAGCCACTCGAGCAATGAGCAGTTCTTC.

This clone was seen only once. CDR3 DNA: TGTGCCAGCAGTCCGGGACTAGCGGGACAACATGAGCAGTTCTTC. The encoded protein is CASSPGLAGQHEQFF. V and J are TRBV27 and TRBJ2-1, with 13 bases fitting TRBD2. This CDR3 is built from 15 residues. Unmatched junction bases numbered 6, after V lost 5 bases and J lost 8 bases. Germline CDR1 reads MNHEY; CDR2 reads SMNVEV (reference sequence).

This chain connects TRBV5-4 to TRBJ2-7; D unresolved. The V end lost 3 bases, the J end lost 6 bases, and 16 bases lay between the germline ends. The CDR3 is 14 residues long. The V gene's germline CDR1 is SGHNT and CDR2 YYREEE (reference sequence). DNA of the CDR3: TGTGCCAGCAGCTCCGAAGGGATTCTGGCCGAGCAGTACTTC. Encoded protein: CASSSEGILAEQYF.

The chain is built from TRBV27 and TRBJ2-3; 10 positions match TRBD2. The trim removed 6 bases at V and 5 bases at J, leaving 17 bases unmatched. The CDR3 consists of 18 residues. The germline V gene encodes CDR1 MNHEY and CDR2 SMNVEV (reference sequence). In nucleotides, the CDR3 is TGTGCCAGCAGACGACGGGGTGGTAGCGGGAGGCAGGAAGATACGCAGTATTTT. This sequence encodes CASRRRGGSGRQEDTQYF.

V and J are TRBV7-9 and TRBJ1-1; a possible D gene is TRBD1 (6 bases). The CDR3 extends over 12 amino acids. Trimming cost V 8 bases and J 7 bases, with 14 bases left between them. Germline CDR1 and CDR2: SEHNR and FQNEAQ (reference sequence). Written as DNA, the CDR3 is TGTGCCAGCTCTCGGACAGATTTTGAAGCTTTCTTT. Translation: CASSRTDFEAFF.

The V gene is TRBV5-1, the J gene TRBJ2-4; a possible D gene is TRBD2 (5 bases). Germline-derived CDR1 and CDR2 are SGHRS and YFSETQ. V lost 4 bases to trimming and J lost 0 bases, with 14 bases between them. This CDR3 has 16 residues. CDR3 nucleotide sequence: TGCGCCAGCAGCCCCTACTCCGGGGAAGCCAAAAACATTCAGTACTTC. It is translated as CASSPYSGEAKNIQYF.

This chain connects TRBV6-5 to TRBJ1-1; possible D gene TRBD1, 6 bases. This CDR3 has 12 residues. Deletions cut 5 bases from V and 5 bases from J, with 9 bases between. CDR1 and CDR2 (germline): MNHEY, SVGAGI. The CDR3 region is CASSITGTEAFF. Here the CDR3 DNA reads TGTGCCAGCAGTATAACAGGGACTGAAGCTTTCTTT.

This clone has only a few counts. The chain uses TRBV7-7 and TRBJ2-7; TRBD2 aligns across 7 bases. CDR3 length: 15 residues. In germline, CDR1 is SSHAT, CDR2 FNYEAQ (reference sequence). The J segment lost 3 bases and the V segment lost 5 bases, leaving 10 bases of the junction unmatched. The CDR3 nucleotides are TGTGCCAGCAGCCCAACCGTGGGGGGGAACTACGAGCAGTACTTC. It encodes CASSPTVGGNYEQYF.

The gene calls are TRBV5-6 and TRBJ1-3; D call uncertain. The germline V and J ends were trimmed by 2 bases and 2 bases, with 14 bases remaining between them. CDR3 size: 16 residues. The germline gives CDR1 SGHDT, CDR2 YYEEEE. Here the CDR3 DNA reads TGTGCCAGCAGCTTTTTATCCCGCGTCGCTGGAAACACCATATATTTT. Protein: CASSFLSRVAGNTIYF.

J is TRBJ2-1 and V is TRBV7-9; D remains unclear. V was cut by 6 bases and J by 9 bases, with 15 bases left in between. The CDR3 runs 13 residues. In germline, CDR1 is SEHNR, CDR2 FQNEAQ (reference sequence). CDR3 sequence: CASSSSSLFEQFF. CDR3 coding DNA: TGTGCCAGCAGTTCCTCCTCACTCTTTGAGCAGTTCTTC.

CDR3 sequence: CASSAPRGQVYEQYF. DNA for the CDR3: TGTGCCAGCAGTGCCCCGAGGGGGCAAGTCTACGAGCAGTACTTC. The V and J genes are TRBV7-6 and TRBJ2-7; TRBD1 matches at 7 bases. Germline assignment: CDR1 SGHVS and CDR2 FNYEAQ. The CDR3 is made up of 15 amino acids. The ends lost 6 bases at V and 3 bases at J; junction bases unmatched: 11.

The chain's CDR3 is CATRDTDTQYF. The CDR3 coding sequence is TGTGCCACCAGAGACACAGATACGCAGTATTTT. This chain uses TRBV27 with TRBJ2-3, with unresolved D. V lost 10 bases and J 2 bases, leaving 7 bases between the germline ends. Germline-derived CDR1 and CDR2 are MNHEY and SMNVEV (reference sequence). CDR3 size: 11 residues.

The genes are TRBV5-1 and TRBJ2-7; no reliable D call. Germline V gene data show CDR1 as SGHRS and CDR2 as YFSETQ. This CDR3 comprises 14 residues. Trimming removed 0 bases from V and 3 bases from J, with 10 bases in between. CDR3 sequence (DNA): TGCGCCAGCAGCTTGGGGCCCGAGGTCTACGAGCAGTACTTC. This gives the protein CASSLGPEVYEQYF. The whole variable domain, filled in from reference TRBV5-1 and TRBJ2-7, reads KAGVTQTPRYLIKTRGQQVTLSCSPISGHRSVSWYQQTPGQGLQFLFEYFSETQRNKGNFPGRFSGRQFSNSRSEMNVSTLELGDSALYLCASSLGPEVYEQYFGPGTRLTVT.

This clone occurred a few times. CDR3 sequence (DNA): TGTGCCAGCAGCCCGGGTCGGGAGTCGGACAGATTATTCATGAACACTGAAGCTTTCTTT. Its protein product is CASSPGRESDRLFMNTEAFF. The genes are TRBV27 and TRBJ1-1; D may be TRBD1 (6 bases). V lost 6 bases to trimming and J lost 0 bases, with 29 bases between them. The CDR3 runs to 20 residues. Looked up from germline, CDR1 is MNHEY and CDR2 is SMNVEV (reference sequence).

The J gene is TRBJ2-2, the V gene TRBV10-3; perhaps D is TRBD1 or TRBD2 (6 bases each). V lost 4 bases, J lost 3 bases, and 15 bases lay in between. This CDR3 is built from 16 residues. CDR1 is ENHRY and CDR2 is SYGVKD in the germline V gene. CDR3 sequence (DNA): TGTGCCATCAGTGGCTCCCGGGGGCTGGACACCGGGGAGCTGTTTTTT. Protein: CAISGSRGLDTGELFF.

This sequence joins TRBV6-5 and TRBJ1-1; TRBD1 might be the D (5 bases). V shed 0 bases and J shed 1 base, with 9 bases lying between them. CDR1 is MNHEY, CDR2 SVGAGI, per germline. The CDR3 spans 15 residues. The CDR3 reads CASSYSGLGNTEAFF. In nucleotides, the CDR3 is TGTGCCAGCAGTTACTCGGGGCTTGGGAACACTGAAGCTTTCTTT.

The V and J genes are TRBV7-7 and TRBJ2-1; 11 nucleotides match TRBD2. After removal of 5 bases from V and 0 bases from J, the junction contained 9 bases not matched to a gene. The CDR3 covers 18 residues. Per germline, CDR1 SSHAT and CDR2 FNYEAQ (reference sequence). CDR3 amino acids: CASSLKTSGATSYNEQFF. CDR3 in DNA: TGTGCCAGCAGCCTAAAGACTAGCGGGGCGACCTCCTACAATGAGCAGTTCTTC.

The chain joins TRBV19 to TRBJ1-5; TRBD1 agrees at 7 bases. The germline CDR1 and CDR2 sequences are LNHDA and SQIVND (reference sequence). V gave up 3 bases and J gave up 2 bases; unmatched junction bases: 4. The CDR3 covers 15 residues. The CDR3 bases are TGTGCCAGTAGTATGAACAGGGGAGGCAATCAGCCCCAGCATTTT. Encoded protein: CASSMNRGGNQPQHF.

The chain uses TRBV18 and TRBJ2-5; TRBD1 aligns across 7 bases. V shed 5 bases, J shed 4 bases, and the junction held 4 bases outside the gene matches. Looked up from germline, CDR1 is KGHSH and CDR2 is LQKENI. The CDR3 extends over 13 amino acids. CDR3 nucleotide sequence: TGTGCCAGCTCATACAACAGGGGAGAGACCCAGTACTTC. Encoded protein: CASSYNRGETQYF.